The rows below give T cell receptor beta chains drawn from one sample of a study of OX40 agonist ivuxolimab in advanced cancers. Assay: immunoSEQ multiplex PCR; the TCRdb copy retains only in-frame clones and omits some. The sample consists of 30,000 or so clones, approximately 79% of them appearing once. The specimen comprised CD4+ or CD8+ T cells sorted from blood, sampled in a trial of the OX40 agonist ivuxolimab. The source of these receptors is an adult with an advanced solid tumor such as melanoma, head and neck, liver or kidney cancer. Both conserved end residues are part of each CDR3. Fields, in order: D gene, V gene, J gene, clone size, CDR3 DNA, CDR3 protein. D genes are given only for firm matches. Size values are once, few and many counts, or a class for expanded clones, and some rows have none.

.	TRBV27	TRBJ1-6	.	TGTGCCAGCAGCGCGGCAAAGAGCTCCTATAATTCACCCCTCCACTTT	CASSAAKSSYNSPLHF
.	TRBV6-1	TRBJ2-1	.	TGTGCCAGCGGAAAGACAGACAATGAGCAGTTCTTC	CASGKTDNEQFF
.	TRBV5-1	TRBJ2-7	.	TGCGCCAGCAGCTTGGGTCACGAGCAGTACTTC	CASSLGHEQYF
TRBD2	TRBV5-1	TRBJ2-1	.	TGCGCCAGCAGCTTTCCGAGCGGGAACACCTACAATGAGCAGTTCTTC	CASSFPSGNTYNEQFF
.	TRBV6-5	TRBJ2-3	.	TGTGCCAGCAGTTACCAGACCCTGGATACGCAGTATTTT	CASSYQTLDTQYF
.	TRBV7-9	TRBJ2-7	once	TGTGCCAGCAGCCGGACGGGGATGAGCTCCTACGAGCAGTACTTC	CASSRTGMSSYEQYF
.	TRBV5-1	TRBJ2-3	.	TGCGCCAGCAGACAGGACCTCCTCACAGATACGCAGTATTTT	CASRQDLLTDTQYF
.	TRBV25-1	TRBJ1-3	.	TGTGCCAGCAGTGGGGGATCTGGAAACACCATATATTTT	CASSGGSGNTIYF
.	TRBV7-2	TRBJ2-3	.	TGTGCCAGCAGCCTCTCCACAGATACGCAGTATTTT	CASSLSTDTQYF
.	TRBV19	TRBJ2-6	.	TGTGCCAGTAGTTTCAGTCAGACAGGGGCCAACGTCCTGACTTTC	CASSFSQTGANVLTF
TRBD2	TRBV19	TRBJ2-2	.	TGTGCCAGTACGAGGGTAGCGGGAACCGGGGAGCTGTTTTTT	CASTRVAGTGELFF
.	TRBV9	TRBJ1-1	.	TGTGCCAGCAGCGTAAGTTCCACGAACACTGAAGCTTTCTTT	CASSVSSTNTEAFF
.	TRBV7-9	TRBJ2-3	.	TGTGCCAGCCAAAGCCCGAACCGGGGCACAGATACGCAGTATTTT	CASQSPNRGTDTQYF
TRBD1	TRBV11-2	TRBJ1-1	.	TGTGCCAGCAGCTTAGCGGGACAGATCACTGAAGCTTTCTTT	CASSLAGQITEAFF
TRBD1	TRBV18	TRBJ2-4	once	TGTGCCAGCTCACGAACGACAGGGGAGGACATTCAGTACTTC	CASSRTTGEDIQYF
.	TRBV30	TRBJ2-7	.	TGTGCCTGCCAGGGGAGGTCCTACGAGCAGTACTTC	CACQGRSYEQYF
.	TRBV28	TRBJ1-5	.	TGTGCCAGCAGTTCCGTCAGCGGGCAGCCCCAGCATTTT	CASSSVSGQPQHF